A single sample is the source of the 25 T cell receptor beta chains below, sequenced in a study of CD8+ T cells in alopecia areata (dated by TCRdb to 2016 to 2019). The library was generated by the immunoSEQ multiplex PCR assay. To provide template for TCR sequencing, every sample had RNA extracted and reverse transcribed into cDNA. TCRdb limited this immuneACCESS table to in-frame rearrangements with V and J called. A share of clones is missing; checked studies link under half to unresolved V genes, and the rest is unexplained. The sample table contains roughly 180,000 clones; only one count was recorded for approximately 50% of them. The ten largest clones add up to over 9% of the sample. Interpreted using the paper, the treatment or condition label stands for: oral pan-JAK inhibitor, 5-10 mg twice daily. The sequences come from CD8+ T cells sorted from blood, collected at week 52, from a patient treated with tofacitinib. The receptors originated from a human donor with alopecia areata.

The gene calls are TRBV27 and TRBJ2-5; TRBD1 agrees at 8 bases. Germline-derived CDR1 and CDR2 are MNHEY and SMNVEV (reference sequence). J gave up 7 bases and V 1 base, and 8 bases lay outside the gene matches. CDR3 length: 15 residues. CDR3 sequence: CASSLWGTGEVTQYF. The CDR3 DNA reads TGTGCCAGCAGTTTATGGGGGACAGGTGAAGTGACCCAGTACTTC.

This clone has a single count. The chain recombines TRBV30 with TRBJ1-3; unclear D gene. The CDR3 is made up of 14 amino acids. Germline V gene lookup returns CDR1 GTSNPN and CDR2 SVGIG (reference sequence). The V gene lost 2 bases and the J gene lost 4 bases, with 12 bases spanning the gap. CDR3 coding DNA: TGTGCCTGGAGTAGAGACGGGATCGGAAACACCATATATTTT. Its protein product is CAWSRDGIGNTIYF. Supplemented by reference TRBV30 and TRBJ1-3, the full variable domain reads SQTIHQWPATLVQPVGSPLSLECTVEGTSNPNLYWYRQAAGRGLQLLFYSVGIGQISSEVPQNLSASRPQDRQFILSSKKLLLSDSGFYLCAWSRDGIGNTIYFGEGSWLTVV.

This clone was seen only a few times. The chain employs TRBV19 and TRBJ2-7; D gene unclear. V dropped 0 bases and J dropped 3 bases, with 9 bases sitting between them. The CDR3 totals 14 residues. Germline-derived CDR1 and CDR2 are LNHDA and SQIVND (reference sequence). DNA for the CDR3: TGTGCCAGTAGTATAGATGGAGAAGGCTACGAGCAGTACTTC. Protein: CASSIDGEGYEQYF.

V gene TRBV6-1 combines with J gene TRBJ2-1, with D possibly matching TRBD1 (6 bases). Per the germline V gene, CDR1 is MNHNS and CDR2 is SASEGT. Trimming left V 3 bases short and J 3 bases short, with 15 bases between. The CDR3 covers 16 residues. CDR3 residues: CASSELRTAHYNEQFF. CDR3 sequence (DNA): TGTGCCAGCAGTGAGCTCCGGACAGCCCACTACAATGAGCAGTTCTTC.

In this sample, this clone turned up a few times. The chain links TRBV19 to TRBJ1-5; 8 positions agree with TRBD1. CDR3 length equals 11 residues. CDR1 and CDR2 (germline): LNHDA, SQIVND (reference sequence). This CDR3 is CAEDGQGPQHF. CDR3 DNA sequence: TGTGCTGAAGACGGACAGGGGCCCCAGCATTTT.

This rearrangement joins TRBV30 to TRBJ1-2, with D unresolved. Trimming cost V 1 base and J 7 bases, with 7 bases left between them. Germline V gene sequence: CDR1 GTSNPN, CDR2 SVGIG (reference sequence). The CDR3 has 11 residues. Here the CDR3 reads CAWSDGVGYTF. CDR3 nucleotide sequence: TGTGCCTGGAGTGATGGTGTTGGCTACACCTTC. The full variable domain, its missing parts supplied by reference TRBV30 and TRBJ1-2, is SQTIHQWPATLVQPVGSPLSLECTVEGTSNPNLYWYRQAAGRGLQLLFYSVGIGQISSEVPQNLSASRPQDRQFILSSKKLLLSDSGFYLCAWSDGVGYTFGSGTRLTVV.

The J gene is TRBJ1-2, the V gene TRBV7-2; unclear D gene. Deletions cut 6 bases from V and 4 bases from J, with 9 bases between. The CDR3 has 12 residues. CDR1 and CDR2 (germline): SGHTA, FQGNSA. CDR3 sequence: CASSLRGYGYTF. CDR3 bases: TGTGCCAGCAGTCTACGTGGCTATGGCTACACCTTC.

There are a few counts of this clone. V gene TRBV19 combines with J gene TRBJ1-1; no firm D call. CDR1 and CDR2 from the germline V gene are LNHDA and SQIVND (reference sequence). The CDR3 consists of 15 residues. V lost 0 bases and J 0 bases, leaving 8 bases between the germline ends. The CDR3 nucleotides are TGTGCCAGTAGTATAGACGAGGGTATGAACACTGAAGCTTTCTTT. Its protein product is CASSIDEGMNTEAFF.

This clone was detected once. This rearrangement joins TRBV29-1 to TRBJ2-7; D might be TRBD1 (5 bases). Germline CDR1 reads SQVTM; CDR2 reads ANQGSEA. CDR3 size: 11 residues. Trimming pared 3 bases from V and 6 bases from J, leaving 9 bases between. CDR3: CSVDQGSEQYF. Written as DNA, the CDR3 is TGCAGCGTTGATCAGGGAAGCGAGCAGTACTTC.

This clone was counted once. The chain couples TRBV30 to TRBJ2-7; TRBD2 matches 8 bases. The CDR3 totals 13 residues. Germline V gene sequence: CDR1 GTSNPN, CDR2 SVGIG (reference sequence). The ends lost 1 base at V and 4 bases at J; junction bases unmatched: 3. The CDR3 region is CAWSASGGYEQYF. CDR3 nucleotide sequence: TGTGCCTGGAGTGCGAGCGGGGGTTACGAGCAGTACTTC. The whole variable domain, filled in from reference TRBV30 and TRBJ2-7, reads SQTIHQWPATLVQPVGSPLSLECTVEGTSNPNLYWYRQAAGRGLQLLFYSVGIGQISSEVPQNLSASRPQDRQFILSSKKLLLSDSGFYLCAWSASGGYEQYFGPGTRLTVT.

V usage is TRBV2 and J usage is TRBJ2-2; TRBD2 might be the D (5 bases). The CDR3 totals 15 residues. V was trimmed by 4 bases and J by 0 bases, leaving 9 bases between them. CDR1 and CDR2 from the germline V gene are SNHLY and FYNNEI. In nucleotides, the CDR3 is TGTGCCAGCAGTGTCACGACTACGAACACCGGGGAGCTGTTTTTT. Its protein is CASSVTTTNTGELFF.

This chain uses TRBV7-3 with TRBJ2-1; 7 nucleotides match TRBD2. Germline-derived CDR1 and CDR2 are SGHTA and FQGTGA. This CDR3 spans 15 amino acids. Trimming removed 5 bases from V and 2 bases from J; junction bases left unmatched: 6. CDR3 loop: CASSPGGGPYNEQFF. As DNA, the CDR3 is TGTGCCAGCAGCCCCGGCGGGGGTCCCTACAATGAGCAGTTCTTC.

This clone has only a few counts. This sequence joins TRBV15 and TRBJ1-2, with unresolved D. V lost 2 bases and J 5 bases, leaving 12 bases between the germline ends. The CDR3 extends over 14 amino acids. Germline lookup yields CDR1 LNHNV and CDR2 YYDKDF (reference sequence). The CDR3 DNA reads TGTGCCACCAGCAGACACAACAGTTTTTATGGCTACACCTTC. It codes for CATSRHNSFYGYTF.

Only a few counts were recorded for this clone. The V gene is TRBV11-2, the J gene TRBJ2-1; D is unresolved. The CDR3 is 13 amino acids. From germline, CDR1 is SGHAT and CDR2 FQNNGV. V lost 5 bases and J lost 3, with 8 bases in between. CDR3 in DNA: TGTGCCAGCAGCATAAACAGCTACAATGAGCAGTTCTTC. Its protein is CASSINSYNEQFF.

This chain joins TRBV15 and TRBJ2-5, with 12 bases identical to TRBD2. The V segment lost 3 bases and the J segment 4 bases; nucleotides outside the gene matches: 0. This CDR3 is built from 14 residues. CDR1 and CDR2 (germline): LNHNV, YYDKDF (reference sequence). The CDR3 region is CATSRTSGGETQYF. For the CDR3, the DNA is TGTGCCACCAGCAGGACTAGCGGGGGAGAGACCCAGTACTTC.

This chain uses TRBV7-8 with TRBJ2-3; 11 bases are a match to TRBD2. Germline CDR1 SGHVS, CDR2 FQNEAQ. The V segment lost 7 bases and the J segment 5 bases; nucleotides outside the gene matches: 5. The CDR3 consists of 14 residues. CDR3 sequence reads: CASMPSGGRDTQYF. The CDR3 bases are TGTGCCAGCATGCCTAGCGGGGGGCGAGATACGCAGTATTTT.

There are a few counts of this clone. DNA of the CDR3: TGCAGCGTGATGGATGTCCAGGGGGGCTACACCTTC. It encodes CSVMDVQGGYTF. The J gene is TRBJ1-2, the V gene TRBV29-1; the D gene is possibly TRBD1 (6 bases). The CDR3 runs to 12 residues. Germline CDR1 SQVTM, CDR2 ANQGSEA. V dropped 6 bases and J dropped 8 bases, with 16 bases sitting between them.

DNA for the CDR3: TGTGCCAGCAGTCCTCGCGGGGGGGGAAGCACAGATACGCAGTATTTT. This sequence encodes CASSPRGGGSTDTQYF. The chain employs TRBV27 and TRBJ2-3; 9 nucleotides align to TRBD2. There are 16 residues in the CDR3. Per germline, CDR1 MNHEY and CDR2 SMNVEV (reference sequence). The V and J ends lost 5 bases and 0 bases, in that order; junction bases with no gene match: 6.

This clone was found a few times. The rearrangement links TRBV2 to TRBJ1-4; D uncertain. CDR1 is SNHLY and CDR2 is FYNNEI in the germline V gene. The V and J ends lost 8 bases and 0 bases respectively, with 13 bases between them. This CDR3 is built from 15 residues. This chain's CDR3 is CASSGQTTTNEKLFF. In DNA, the CDR3 is TGTGCCAGCTCCGGCCAAACCACAACTAATGAAAAACTGTTTTTT. Drawing the rest from reference TRBV2 and TRBJ1-4, the complete variable domain is EPEVTQTPSHQVTQMGQEVILRCVPISNHLYFYWYRQILGQKVEFLVSFYNNEISEKSEIFDDQFSVERPDGSNFTLKIRSTKLEDSAMYFCASSGQTTTNEKLFFGSGTQLSVL.

This chain uses TRBV7-9 with TRBJ1-5, with D possibly TRBD1 on 6 matching bases. The CDR3 has 14 amino acids. Trimming pared 5 bases from V and 5 bases from J, leaving 13 bases between. Germline V gene sequence: CDR1 SEHNR, CDR2 FQNEAQ (reference sequence). The CDR3 sequence: CASSRDTGDQPQHF. In nucleotides, the CDR3 is TGTGCCAGCAGCCGGGACACAGGCGATCAGCCCCAGCATTTT.

The genes are TRBV27 and TRBJ2-2; D call uncertain. Per germline, CDR1 MNHEY and CDR2 SMNVEV (reference sequence). CDR3 size: 17 residues. V dropped 5 bases and J dropped 0 bases, with 16 bases sitting between them. Written as DNA, the CDR3 is TGTGCCAGCAGTCTAAGCTGGGGAACCTCGAACACCGGGGAGCTGTTTTTT. Amino acids: CASSLSWGTSNTGELFF.

J is TRBJ2-7 and V is TRBV7-2; no clear D. CDR3 length: 14 amino acids. Trimming removed 1 base at V and 2 bases at J, with 9 bases between. Germline V gene sequence: CDR1 SGHTA, CDR2 FQGNSA. As DNA, the CDR3 is TGTGCCAGCAGCTTAGTCAGCAGCACCTACGAGCAGTACTTC. Its protein is CASSLVSSTYEQYF.

The V gene is TRBV7-8, the J gene TRBJ2-5, with TRBD2 matching over 8 bases. V trimming: 1 base; J trimming: 5 bases; junction bases outside the gene matches: 9. The CDR3 contains 16 residues. Germline-derived CDR1 and CDR2 are SGHVS and FQNEAQ. The CDR3 nucleotides are TGTGCCAGCAGCTTAGTGCTAGCGGGCTTGGAGGAGACCCAGTACTTC. It translates to CASSLVLAGLEETQYF.

This clone occurred a few times. The chain joins TRBV27 to TRBJ1-4; perhaps TRBD1 as D (5 bases). Germline V gives CDR1 MNHEY, CDR2 SMNVEV (reference sequence). The V end was cut by 5 bases, the J end by 13 bases, with 20 bases between. There are 14 residues in the CDR3. In DNA form, the CDR3 reads TGTGCCAGCAGTCCCGGGACCAGAATGAAAGGACTGTTTTTT. Translated, it gives CASSPGTRMKGLFF.

This chain joins TRBV29-1 and TRBJ1-2; 7 bases fit TRBD1. In germline, CDR1 is SQVTM, CDR2 ANQGSEA. The length of the CDR3 is 12 residues. Unmatched junction bases numbered 7, after V lost 6 bases and J lost 6 bases. CDR3 sequence reads: CSVGTVEDGYTF. The CDR3 nucleotides read TGCAGCGTGGGGACAGTCGAAGATGGCTACACCTTC.